This TCR beta chain derives from a study of identical twins. TCRdb called the 5' RACE reads again in MiXCR, with one record for every CDR3 protein. The repertoire has 1.5 million to 2 million distinct CDR3 sequences, under 35% of them found once; the top ten carry about 0.27%. This clonotype was seen only a few times. Its antigen is unidentified. Study findings and constraints: Abundant beta clonotypes from cord blood bore fewer insertions; memory repertoires lacked this pattern.

CDR3 size: 15 residues. The germline gives CDR1 ENHRY, CDR2 SYGVKD. Trimming cost V 4 bases and J 8 bases, with 19 bases left between them. The genes are TRBV10-3 and TRBJ2-3, with D maybe TRBD2 (5 bases). The TCR was taken from a newborn girl in good health. The sample consisted of cord blood. This chain's CDR3 is CAISGLRALVGTQYF. CDR3 in DNA: TGTGCCATCAGTGGGCTGAGGGCCCTGGTGGGTACGCAGTATTTT.